The T cell receptor (beta chain) under discussion was sequenced for a study of T cell responses to AZD1222 COVID-19 vaccine. Study-wide results and caveats: Donors, mostly white British, included more females; clonal diversity was possibly underestimated.

The CDR3 length is 14 residues. Trimming removed 6 bases from V and 6 bases from J; junction bases left unmatched: 10. The V gene's germline CDR1 is MNHEY and CDR2 SVGAGI. The table came from immunoSEQ multiplex PCR; TCRdb's copy has only in-frame clones and leaves some out. The table has about 200,000 clones, roughly 92% seen once. Concerning this clone itself: Its cognate antigen is unknown.

The rearrangement joins TRBV6-5 to TRBJ1-2; TRBD1 matches 7 bases. The material sequenced was peripheral blood, taken 28 days after the second AZD1222 dose. The sequence was obtained from an adult who received the AZD1222 COVID-19 vaccine. For the CDR3, the DNA is TGTGCCAGCAGGTCGACAGGGTTGGGGGATGGCTACACCTTC. Protein: CASRSTGLGDGYTF.